This TCR beta chain was sequenced during a study of beta chain features in type 1 diabetes. Study-level points and caveats: All four CD4+ subsets from Type 1 diabetes patients carried moderately but significantly shorter TCRB CDR3s.

As concerns this clone: No antigen is known for it.

The V and J ends lost 4 bases and 4 bases, in that order; junction bases with no gene match: 11. Germline CDR1 MNHEY, CDR2 SVGAGI. The CDR3 spans 16 residues. Expressed TCRB transcripts were sequenced after all isolated RNA was converted to cDNA. The repertoire was sequenced with immunoSEQ multiplex PCR; TCRdb's copy has only in-frame clones and lacks some. The data show tens of thousands of clones, with approximately 60% seen just once and 0.29% held by the top ten. The chain links TRBV6-5 to TRBJ2-7; TRBD2 agrees at 9 bases. Sequencing input: stem cell memory CD4+ T cells from blood. The origin of this receptor is a woman aged 25 to 39 with type 1 diabetes. This CDR3 is CASSSQTSGTNYEQYF. The CDR3 DNA follows: TGTGCCAGCAGTTCCCAGACTAGCGGAACTAATTACGAGCAGTACTTC.